This is a list of T cell receptor delta chains from one sample in a study of Vδ1+ human thymocytes. TCRdb re-called the multiplex PCR reads using CATT. The profile shows just under 55,000 delta-chain clones, about 15% of them singletons. The sequencing input was Vdelta1+ gamma-delta thymocytes from the thymus. Every receptor here comes from a boy under three years old who had congenital heart surgery. The conserved cysteine and the conserved F or W are not part of the CDR3 here. A D gene is named only where the DNA matches it firmly.

d_call | j_call | v_call | cdr3_length | cdr3_aa
. | TRDJ1 | TRDV2 | 11 | ACFQVGGDKLI
TRDD3 | TRDJ1 | TRDV1 | 15 | ALGELDWGTYTDKLI
TRDD3 | TRDJ1 | TRDV1 | 16 | ALGELRRGIWRTDKLI
TRDD2 | TRDJ1 | TRDV1 | 19 | ALGESLPTPWAESLTDKLI
. | TRDJ1 | TRDV1 | 20 | ALGVLLPTKGVLGDYTDKLI
TRDD3 | TRDJ1 | TRDV1 | 17 | ALGEKRGPTRLGDTQLI
. | TRDJ1 | TRDV1 | 14 | ALGDSAFPFTDKLI
TRDD3 | TRDJ1 | TRDV2 | 16 | ACDHSPLGDTVPDKLI
TRDD3 | TRDJ1 | TRDV1 | 19 | ALGTAFPPNWGILDTDKLI
. | TRDJ1 | TRDV1 | 14 | ALGELLRGETDKLI
. | TRDJ1 | TRDV1 | 15 | ALGEPRPAGCTDKLI
TRDD3 | TRDJ1 | TRDV1 | 12 | ALDTGGYADKLI
TRDD3 | TRDJ1 | TRDV1 | 18 | ALGVVLPGGYGDHTDKLI
. | TRDJ1 | TRDV1 | 14 | ALGDPPILHTDKLI
. | TRDJ1 | TRDV1 | 16 | ALGERFSYPGDPDKLI
. | TRDJ1 | TRDV1 | 16 | ALGERKVLRLNTDKLI
. | TRDJ1 | TRDV1 | 16 | ALGAPLLGSPGPDKLI
TRDD3 | TRDJ1 | TRDV1 | 22 | ALGEQTHYSRRIWGIANTDKLI
TRDD3 | TRDJ1 | TRDV1 | 20 | ALGEPSTLRTGGNLYTDKLI
TRDD3 | TRDJ1 | TRDV1 | 12 | ALGGAGDTDKLI
. | TRDJ1 | TRDV1 | 17 | ALGERPFQRDWNTDKLI
TRDD3 | TRDJ1 | TRDV1 | 19 | ALGAAPSYWGIRWYTDKLI
. | TRDJ1 | TRDV1 | 16 | ALGEVEKGTRCTDKLI
. | TRDJ1 | TRDV1 | 13 | ALGESPPFTDKLI
. | TRDJ1 | TRDV1 | 20 | ALGEPGLPRGIGGLYTDKLI